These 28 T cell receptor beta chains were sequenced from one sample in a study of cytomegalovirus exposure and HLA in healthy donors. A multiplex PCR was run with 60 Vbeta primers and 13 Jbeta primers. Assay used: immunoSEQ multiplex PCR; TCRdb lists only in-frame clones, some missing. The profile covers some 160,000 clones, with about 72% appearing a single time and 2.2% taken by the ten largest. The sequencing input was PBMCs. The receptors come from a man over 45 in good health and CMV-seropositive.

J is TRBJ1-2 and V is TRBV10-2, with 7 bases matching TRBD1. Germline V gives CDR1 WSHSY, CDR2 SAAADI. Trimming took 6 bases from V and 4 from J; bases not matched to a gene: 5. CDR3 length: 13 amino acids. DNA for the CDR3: TGCGCCAGCAGAAGGGACAGCTCCTATGGCTACACCTTC. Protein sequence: CASRRDSSYGYTF.

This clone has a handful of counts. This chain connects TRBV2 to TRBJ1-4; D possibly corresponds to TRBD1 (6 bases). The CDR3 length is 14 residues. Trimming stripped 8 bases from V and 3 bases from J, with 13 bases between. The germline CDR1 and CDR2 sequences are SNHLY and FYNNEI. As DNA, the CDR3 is TGTGCCAGCGTTCAGGGGTCGGCTAATGAAAAACTGTTTTTT. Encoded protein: CASVQGSANEKLFF. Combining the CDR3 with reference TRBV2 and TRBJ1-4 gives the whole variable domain EPEVTQTPSHQVTQMGQEVILRCVPISNHLYFYWYRQILGQKVEFLVSFYNNEISEKSEIFDDQFSVERPDGSNFTLKIRSTKLEDSAMYFCASVQGSANEKLFFGSGTQLSVL.

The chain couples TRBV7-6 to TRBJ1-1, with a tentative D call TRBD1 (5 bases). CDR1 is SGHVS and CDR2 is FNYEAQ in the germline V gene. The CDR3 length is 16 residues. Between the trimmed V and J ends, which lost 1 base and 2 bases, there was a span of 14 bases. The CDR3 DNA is TGTGCCAGCAGCTTAGGGCCCAGGACACCCAACACTGAAGCTTTCTTT. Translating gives CASSLGPRTPNTEAFF. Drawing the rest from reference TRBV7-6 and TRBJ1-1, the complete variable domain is GAGVSQSPRYKVTKRGQDVALRCDPISGHVSLYWYRQALGQGPEFLTYFNYEAQQDKSGLPNDRFSAERPEGSISTLTIQRTEQRDSAMYRCASSLGPRTPNTEAFFGQGTRLTVV.

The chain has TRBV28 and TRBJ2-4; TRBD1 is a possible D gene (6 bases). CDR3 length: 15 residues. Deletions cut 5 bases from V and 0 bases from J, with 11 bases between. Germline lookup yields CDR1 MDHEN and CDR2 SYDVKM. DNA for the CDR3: TGTGCCAGCAGTCCCGGACAGTTAGCCAAAAACATTCAGTACTTC. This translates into CASSPGQLAKNIQYF.

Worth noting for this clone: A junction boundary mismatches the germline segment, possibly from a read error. The CDR3 coding sequence is TGTGCCAGCAGCTTAGAAAAGGGGTTCTACGAGCAGTGCTTC. It encodes CASSLEKGFYEQCF. J is TRBJ2-7 and V is TRBV7-9, with D tentatively TRBD1 (5 bases). The CDR3 has 14 amino acids. The V gene's germline CDR1 is SEHNR and CDR2 FQNEAQ (reference sequence).

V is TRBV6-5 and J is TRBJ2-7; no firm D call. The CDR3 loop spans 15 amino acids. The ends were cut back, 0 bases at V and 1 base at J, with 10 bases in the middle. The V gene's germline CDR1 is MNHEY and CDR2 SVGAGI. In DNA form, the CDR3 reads TGTGCCAGCAGTTACTCGATCAGTAATTCCTACGAGCAGTACTTC. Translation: CASSYSISNSYEQYF.

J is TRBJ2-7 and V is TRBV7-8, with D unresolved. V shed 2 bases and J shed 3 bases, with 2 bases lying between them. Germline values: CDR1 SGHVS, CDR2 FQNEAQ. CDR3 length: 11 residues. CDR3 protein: CASSLHYEQYF. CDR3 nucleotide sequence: TGTGCCAGCAGCTTACACTACGAGCAGTACTTC.

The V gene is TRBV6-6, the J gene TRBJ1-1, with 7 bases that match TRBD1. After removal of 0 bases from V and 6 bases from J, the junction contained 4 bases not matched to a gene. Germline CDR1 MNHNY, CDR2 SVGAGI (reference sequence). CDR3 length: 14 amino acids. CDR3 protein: CASSYSTGYAEAFF. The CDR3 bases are TGTGCCAGCAGTTACTCGACAGGGTACGCTGAAGCTTTCTTT.

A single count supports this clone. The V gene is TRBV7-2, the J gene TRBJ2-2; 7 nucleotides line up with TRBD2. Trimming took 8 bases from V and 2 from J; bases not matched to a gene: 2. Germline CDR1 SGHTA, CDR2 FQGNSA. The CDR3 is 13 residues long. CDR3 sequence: CASRGGNTGELFF. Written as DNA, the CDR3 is TGTGCCAGCCGCGGGGGTAACACCGGGGAGCTGTTTTTT.

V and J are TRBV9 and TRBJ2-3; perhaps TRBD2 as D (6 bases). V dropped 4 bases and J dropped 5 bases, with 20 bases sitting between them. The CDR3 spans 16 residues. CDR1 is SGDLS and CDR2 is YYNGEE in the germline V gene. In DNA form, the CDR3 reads TGTGCCAGCAGCTTTTTCGGGACTCCCGACGGAGATACGCAGTATTTT. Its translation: CASSFFGTPDGDTQYF.

As DNA, the CDR3 is TGTGCCAGTAGTATATTGGACAGGGGAGGGGAGTACTATGGCTACACCTTC. Amino acid sequence: CASSILDRGGEYYGYTF. The chain carries TRBV19 and TRBJ1-2, with TRBD1 matching 9 bases. Looked up from germline, CDR1 is LNHDA and CDR2 is SQIVND (reference sequence). Germline trimming cut 2 bases from V and 3 bases from J; bases unmatched to any gene: 10. The CDR3 length is 17 residues.

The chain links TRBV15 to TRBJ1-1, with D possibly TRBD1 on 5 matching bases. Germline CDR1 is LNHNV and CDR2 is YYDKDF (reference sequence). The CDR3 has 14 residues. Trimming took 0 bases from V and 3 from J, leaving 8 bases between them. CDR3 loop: CATSRDTGDTEAFF. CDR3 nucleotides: TGTGCCACCAGCAGAGATACGGGGGACACTGAAGCTTTCTTT.

CDR3 nucleotides: TGTGCCAGCAGTTATGCCGGCGGGGAGCTGTTTTTT. It specifies CASSYAGGELFF. The gene calls are TRBV6-5 and TRBJ2-2; no definite D call. This CDR3 has 12 amino acids. Per germline, CDR1 MNHEY and CDR2 SVGAGI. The germline V and J ends were trimmed by 3 bases and 7 bases, with 6 bases remaining between them.

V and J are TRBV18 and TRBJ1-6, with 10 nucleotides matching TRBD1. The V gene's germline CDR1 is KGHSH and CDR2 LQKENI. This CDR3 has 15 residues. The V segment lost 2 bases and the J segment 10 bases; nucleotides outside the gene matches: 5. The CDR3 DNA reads TGTGCCAGCTCACCAGAGACAGGGGGCGCGTCACCCCTCCACTTT. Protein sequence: CASSPETGGASPLHF.

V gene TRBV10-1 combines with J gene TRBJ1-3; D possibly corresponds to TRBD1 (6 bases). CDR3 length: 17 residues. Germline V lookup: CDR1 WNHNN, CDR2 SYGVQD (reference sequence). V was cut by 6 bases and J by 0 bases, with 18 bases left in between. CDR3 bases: TGCGCCAGCAGCACGGTCTTCAGGGGCAGCTCTGGAAACACCATATATTTT. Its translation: CASSTVFRGSSGNTIYF.

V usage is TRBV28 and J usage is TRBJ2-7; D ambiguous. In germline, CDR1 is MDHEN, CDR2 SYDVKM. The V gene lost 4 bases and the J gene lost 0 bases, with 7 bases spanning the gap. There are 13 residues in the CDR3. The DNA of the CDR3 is TGTGCCAGCAGTTCTCCAGGCTCCTACGAGCAGTACTTC. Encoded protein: CASSSPGSYEQYF.

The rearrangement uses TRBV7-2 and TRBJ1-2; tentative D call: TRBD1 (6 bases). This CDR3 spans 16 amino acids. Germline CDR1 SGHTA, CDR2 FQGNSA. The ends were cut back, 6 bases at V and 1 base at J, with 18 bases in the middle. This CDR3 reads CASSLTGARGNYGYTF. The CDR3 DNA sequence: TGTGCCAGCAGTCTGACAGGCGCTCGGGGTAACTATGGCTACACCTTC.

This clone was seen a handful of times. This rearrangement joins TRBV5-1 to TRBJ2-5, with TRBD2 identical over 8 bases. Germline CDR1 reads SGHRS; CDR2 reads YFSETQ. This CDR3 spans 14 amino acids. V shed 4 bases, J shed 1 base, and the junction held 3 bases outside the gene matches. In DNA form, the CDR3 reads TGCGCCAGCAGCGGGGGGACTAGCCAAGAGACCCAGTACTTC. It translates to CASSGGTSQETQYF.

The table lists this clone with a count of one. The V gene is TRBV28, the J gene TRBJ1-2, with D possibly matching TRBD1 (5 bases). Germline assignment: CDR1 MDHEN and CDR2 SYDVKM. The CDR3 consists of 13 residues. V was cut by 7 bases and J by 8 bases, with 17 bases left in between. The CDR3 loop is CASKRGDPGGYTF. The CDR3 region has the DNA TGTGCCAGCAAGCGGGGGGACCCTGGAGGCTACACCTTC.

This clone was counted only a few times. CDR3 protein: CASSVNLQETQYF. The DNA for the CDR3 is TGTGCCAGCAGCGTAAACCTACAAGAGACCCAGTACTTC. This sequence joins TRBV9 and TRBJ2-5; D remains ambiguous. Germline CDR1 is SGDLS and CDR2 is YYNGEE. V lost 1 base and J 2 bases, leaving 6 bases between the germline ends. The CDR3 has 13 amino acids.

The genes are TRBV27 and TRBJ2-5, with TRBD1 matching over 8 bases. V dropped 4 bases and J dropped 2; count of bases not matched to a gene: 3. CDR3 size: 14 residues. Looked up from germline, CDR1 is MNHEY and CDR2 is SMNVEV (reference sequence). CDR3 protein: CASSWTGKQETQYF. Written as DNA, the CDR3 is TGTGCCAGCAGTTGGACAGGGAAACAAGAGACCCAGTACTTC.

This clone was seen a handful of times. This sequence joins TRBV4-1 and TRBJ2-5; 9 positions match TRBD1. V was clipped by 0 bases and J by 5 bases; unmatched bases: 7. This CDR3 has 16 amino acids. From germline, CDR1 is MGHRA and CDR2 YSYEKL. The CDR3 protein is CASSQDGDRERETQYF. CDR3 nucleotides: TGCGCCAGCAGCCAAGATGGGGACAGGGAAAGGGAGACCCAGTACTTC.

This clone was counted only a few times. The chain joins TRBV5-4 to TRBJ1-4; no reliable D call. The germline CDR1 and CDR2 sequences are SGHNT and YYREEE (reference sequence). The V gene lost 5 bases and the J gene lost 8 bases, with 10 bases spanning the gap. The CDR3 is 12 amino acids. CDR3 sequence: CASSEVGEKLFF. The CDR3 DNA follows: TGTGCCAGCAGTGAAGTCGGGGAAAAACTGTTTTTT.

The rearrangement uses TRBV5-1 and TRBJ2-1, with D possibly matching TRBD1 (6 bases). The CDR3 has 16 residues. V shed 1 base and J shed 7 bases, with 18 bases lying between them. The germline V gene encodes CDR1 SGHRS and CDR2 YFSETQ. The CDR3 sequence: CASSLSTGSLGNEQFF. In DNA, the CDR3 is TGCGCCAGCAGCTTGTCAACAGGGAGTTTAGGTAATGAGCAGTTCTTC.

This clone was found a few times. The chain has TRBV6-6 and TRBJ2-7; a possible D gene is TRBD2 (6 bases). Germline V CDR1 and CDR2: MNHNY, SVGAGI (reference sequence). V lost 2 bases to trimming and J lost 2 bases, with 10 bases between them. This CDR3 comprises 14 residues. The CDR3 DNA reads TGTGCCAGCAGTTACGGGGAGGTGGCCTACGAGCAGTACTTC. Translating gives CASSYGEVAYEQYF.

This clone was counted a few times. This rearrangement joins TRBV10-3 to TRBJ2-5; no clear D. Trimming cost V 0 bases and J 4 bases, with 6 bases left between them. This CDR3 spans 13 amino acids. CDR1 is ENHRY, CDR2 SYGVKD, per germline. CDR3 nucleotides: TGTGCCATCAGTGAGTCTGGCGGAGAGACCCAGTACTTC. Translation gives CAISESGGETQYF.

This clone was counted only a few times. The CDR3 DNA is TGTGCCAGCAGCTTAGGGGGACTAGAGGTTCTTCAGTACTTC. It translates to CASSLGGLEVLQYF. The chain uses TRBV7-2 and TRBJ2-4, with 8 nucleotides matching TRBD2. V gave up 1 base and J gave up 11 bases; unmatched junction bases: 7. CDR3 length: 14 residues. Germline V gene sequence: CDR1 SGHTA, CDR2 FQGNSA.

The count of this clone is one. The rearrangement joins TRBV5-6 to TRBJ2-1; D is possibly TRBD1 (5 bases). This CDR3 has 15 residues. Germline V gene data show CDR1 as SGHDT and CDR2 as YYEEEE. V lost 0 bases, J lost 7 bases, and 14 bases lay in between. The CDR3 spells CASSLANAGLNEQFF. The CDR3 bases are TGTGCCAGCAGCTTGGCCAACGCAGGGCTGAATGAGCAGTTCTTC.